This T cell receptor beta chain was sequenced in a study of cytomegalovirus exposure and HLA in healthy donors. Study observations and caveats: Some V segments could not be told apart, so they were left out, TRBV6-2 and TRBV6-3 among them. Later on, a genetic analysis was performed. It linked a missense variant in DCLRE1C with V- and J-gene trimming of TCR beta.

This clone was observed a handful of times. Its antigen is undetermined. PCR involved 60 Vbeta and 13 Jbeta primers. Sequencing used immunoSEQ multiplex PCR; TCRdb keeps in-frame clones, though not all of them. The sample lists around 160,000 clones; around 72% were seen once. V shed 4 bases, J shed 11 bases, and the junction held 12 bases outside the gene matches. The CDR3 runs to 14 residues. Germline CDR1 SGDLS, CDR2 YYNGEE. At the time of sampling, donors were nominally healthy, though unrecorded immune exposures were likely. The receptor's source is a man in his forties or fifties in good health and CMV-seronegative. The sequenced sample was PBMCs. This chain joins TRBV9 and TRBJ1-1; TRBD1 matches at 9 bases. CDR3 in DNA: TGTGCCAGCAGCCCCAGACAGGGGGAGATTGGGGCTTTCTTT. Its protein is CASSPRQGEIGAFF.